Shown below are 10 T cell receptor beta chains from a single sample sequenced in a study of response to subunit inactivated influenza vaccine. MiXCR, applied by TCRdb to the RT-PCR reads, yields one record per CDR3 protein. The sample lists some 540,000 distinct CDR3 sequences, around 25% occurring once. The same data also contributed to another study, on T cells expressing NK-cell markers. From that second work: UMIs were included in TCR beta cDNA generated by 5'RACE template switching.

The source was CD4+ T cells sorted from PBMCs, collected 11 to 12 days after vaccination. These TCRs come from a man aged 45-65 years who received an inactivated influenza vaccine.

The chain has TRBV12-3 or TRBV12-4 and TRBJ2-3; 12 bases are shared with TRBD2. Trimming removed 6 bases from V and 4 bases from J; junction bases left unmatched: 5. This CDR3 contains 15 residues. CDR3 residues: CASRMTSGSSDTQYF. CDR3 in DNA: TGTGCCAGCAGAATGACTAGCGGGAGTTCAGATACGCAGTATTTT.

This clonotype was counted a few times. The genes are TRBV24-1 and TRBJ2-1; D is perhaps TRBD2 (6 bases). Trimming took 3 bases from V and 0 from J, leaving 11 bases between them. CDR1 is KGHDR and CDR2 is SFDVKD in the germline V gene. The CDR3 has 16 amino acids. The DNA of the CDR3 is TGTGCCACCAGTGATCTTAGCGGAAGCTCCTACAATGAGCAGTTCTTC. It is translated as CATSDLSGSSYNEQFF.

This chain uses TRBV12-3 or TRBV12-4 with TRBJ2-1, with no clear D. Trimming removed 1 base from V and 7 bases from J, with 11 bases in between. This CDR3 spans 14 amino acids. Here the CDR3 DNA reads TGTGCCAGCAGTTTAGAGTTACAGACGAATGAGCAGTTCTTC. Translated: CASSLELQTNEQFF.

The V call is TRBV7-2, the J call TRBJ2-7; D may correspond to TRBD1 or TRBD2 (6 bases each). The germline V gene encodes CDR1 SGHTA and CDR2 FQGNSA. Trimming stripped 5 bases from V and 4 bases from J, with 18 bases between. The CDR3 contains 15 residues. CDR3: CASSHRMQGRYEQYF. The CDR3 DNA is TGTGCCAGCAGCCACCGAATGCAGGGGAGGTACGAGCAGTACTTC.

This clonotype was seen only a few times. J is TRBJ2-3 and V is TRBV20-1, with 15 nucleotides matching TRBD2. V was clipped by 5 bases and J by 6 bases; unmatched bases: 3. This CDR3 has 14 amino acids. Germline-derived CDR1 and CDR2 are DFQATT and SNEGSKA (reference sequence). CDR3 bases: TGCAGTGCTGTCGGGACTAGCGGGAGGGATACGCAGTATTTT. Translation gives CSAVGTSGRDTQYF.

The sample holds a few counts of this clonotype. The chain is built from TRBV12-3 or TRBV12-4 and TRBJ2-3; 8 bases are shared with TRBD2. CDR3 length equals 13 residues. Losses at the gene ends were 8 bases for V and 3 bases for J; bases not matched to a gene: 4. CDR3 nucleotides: TGTGCCAGCGCGGGGGGCCGGACAGATACGCAGTATTTT. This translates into CASAGGRTDTQYF.

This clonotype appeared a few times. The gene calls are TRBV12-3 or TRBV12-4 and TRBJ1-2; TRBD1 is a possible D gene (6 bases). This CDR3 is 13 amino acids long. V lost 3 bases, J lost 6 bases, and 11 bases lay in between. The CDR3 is CASSFSQGNGYTF. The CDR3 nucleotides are TGTGCCAGCAGTTTCTCACAGGGTAATGGCTACACCTTC.

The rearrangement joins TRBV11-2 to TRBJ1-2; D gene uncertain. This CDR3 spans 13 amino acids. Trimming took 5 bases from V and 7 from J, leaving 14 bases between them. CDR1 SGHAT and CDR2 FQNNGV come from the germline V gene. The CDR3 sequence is CASSPAGGSGYTF. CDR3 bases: TGTGCCAGCAGCCCCGCGGGAGGGTCTGGCTACACCTTC.

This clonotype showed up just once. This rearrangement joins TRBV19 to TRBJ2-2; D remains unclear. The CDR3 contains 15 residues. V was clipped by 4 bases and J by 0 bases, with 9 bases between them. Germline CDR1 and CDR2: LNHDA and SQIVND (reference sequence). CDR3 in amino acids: CASSTRRANTGELFF. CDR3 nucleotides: TGTGCCAGTAGTACCCGACGGGCGAACACCGGGGAGCTGTTTTTT. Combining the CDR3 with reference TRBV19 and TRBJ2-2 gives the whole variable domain DGGITQSPKYLFRKEGQNVTLSCEQNLNHDAMYWYRQDPGQGLRLIYYSQIVNDFQKGDIAEGYSVSREKKESFPLTVTSAQKNPTAFYLCASSTRRANTGELFFGEGSRLTVL.

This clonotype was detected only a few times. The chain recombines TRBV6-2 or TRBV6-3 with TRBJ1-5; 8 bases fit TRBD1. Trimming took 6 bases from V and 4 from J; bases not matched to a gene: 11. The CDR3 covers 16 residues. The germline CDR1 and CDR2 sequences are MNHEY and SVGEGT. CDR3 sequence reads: CASRRQGADLNQPQHF. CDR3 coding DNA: TGTGCCAGCAGGAGGCAGGGGGCGGACCTTAATCAGCCCCAGCATTTT.